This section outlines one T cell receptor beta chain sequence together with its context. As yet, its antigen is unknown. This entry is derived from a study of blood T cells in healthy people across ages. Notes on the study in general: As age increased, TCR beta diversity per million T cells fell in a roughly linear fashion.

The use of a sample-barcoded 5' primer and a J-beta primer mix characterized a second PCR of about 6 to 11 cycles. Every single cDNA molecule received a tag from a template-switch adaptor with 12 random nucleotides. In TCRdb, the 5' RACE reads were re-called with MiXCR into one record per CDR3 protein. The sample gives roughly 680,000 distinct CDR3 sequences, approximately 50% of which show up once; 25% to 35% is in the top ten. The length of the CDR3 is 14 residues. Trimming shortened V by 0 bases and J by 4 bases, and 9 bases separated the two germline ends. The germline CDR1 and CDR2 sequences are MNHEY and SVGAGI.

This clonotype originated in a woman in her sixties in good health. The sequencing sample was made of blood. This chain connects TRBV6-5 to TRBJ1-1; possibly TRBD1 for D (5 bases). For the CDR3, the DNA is TGTGCCAGCAGTTACTCAGGGGCGGTCACTGAAGCTTTCTTT. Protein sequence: CASSYSGAVTEAFF.